The TCR beta chain described here comes from a study of Graves' ophthalmopathy and Graves' hyperthyroidism. Study summary: At the time of initial diagnosis and before any treatment, peripheral blood was collected.

Researchers took RNA transcripts and amplified TCR beta CDR3 regions from them. Scientists carried out first-round RT-PCR using HTBI primers and then a second-round multiplex PCR. One entry per CDR3 protein, called by TCRdb with MiXCR from the multiplex PCR reads. The table lists about 700,000 distinct CDR3 sequences, roughly 41% of them singletons, with more than 3% in the top ten. Every ophthalmopathy donor presented moderate-to-severe activity, CAS ≥3, NOSPECS ≥4 and duration under 3 months. Diagnostic conclusions were grounded in clinical symptoms, serum thyroxine, TRAb, thyroid ultrasound and orbital computed tomography. Looked up from germline, CDR1 is ENHRY and CDR2 is SYGVKD. V dropped 10 bases and J dropped 2 bases, with 17 bases sitting between them. The CDR3 spans 14 residues.

This sequence originates from an adult man with Graves' ophthalmopathy. The rearrangement links TRBV10-3 to TRBJ2-5; D call uncertain. Sequencing input: peripheral blood. CDR3: CATKESELQETQYF. The CDR3 coding sequence is TGTGCCACTAAGGAGTCCGAGCTACAAGAGACCCAGTACTTC.